These T cell receptor beta chains were read from a single sample in a study of human T cells and chemical hapten exposure. Each CDR3 protein is one row after TCRdb ran MiXCR on the RACE reads. The data hold 250,000 or so distinct CDR3 sequences, with roughly 8.9% observed a single time. Source: whole blood, taken in connection with sensitization to the hapten diphenylcyclopropenone (DPC). The receptors originated from a woman in her thirties or forties with alopecia areata. Some clones in this sample may be carry-over from other donors' samples. The CDR3 runs from the conserved cysteine through the conserved F or W. A D gene is named only where the DNA matches it firmly. Clone size appears in some rows only: once, few, many, or a class for an expanded clone.

j_call v_call d_call cdr3_length clone_size cdr3_aa cdr3_nt
TRBJ2-1 TRBV7-2 NA 13 many CASSRSGYNEQFF TGTGCCAGCAGCCGTAGCGGTTACAATGAGCAGTTCTTC
TRBJ1-5 TRBV7-9 TRBD1 16 many CASSLGVDRVGQPQHF TGTGCCAGCAGCTTAGGGGTTGACAGGGTCGGGCAGCCCCAGCATTTT
TRBJ2-7 TRBV5-1 TRBD2 15 few CASSSGLAGGYEQYF TGCGCCAGCAGCTCAGGACTAGCGGGAGGTTACGAGCAGTACTTC
TRBJ2-1 TRBV7-3 NA 13 NA CASRRGGDNEQFF TGTGCCAGCAGACGGGGAGGCGACAATGAGCAGTTCTTC
TRBJ2-3 TRBV15 NA 14 few CATSRDAIPDTQYF TGTGCCACCAGCAGAGACGCCATCCCAGATACGCAGTATTTT
TRBJ1-4 TRBV14 NA 17 NA CASSQRSFSGAGEKLFF TGTGCCAGCAGCCAAAGAAGCTTTTCGGGGGCTGGGGAAAAACTGTTTTTT
TRBJ2-7 TRBV7-3 NA 15 many CASSPSLGRPYEQYF TGTGCCAGCAGCCCCTCACTTGGGAGGCCTTACGAGCAGTACTTC
TRBJ2-3 TRBV18 TRBD1 14 few CASSTRQGRDTQYF TGTGCCAGCTCAACACGACAGGGTAGAGACACGCAGTATTTT
TRBJ2-7 TRBV29-1 NA 11 NA CSVVMDVGQYF TGCAGCGTTGTTATGGACGTGGGGCAGTACTTC
TRBJ2-6 TRBV6-6 TRBD1 18 few CASIPRGTGPSGANVLTF TGTGCCAGCATCCCAAGGGGGACAGGGCCCTCTGGGGCCAACGTCCTGACTTTC
TRBJ1-1 TRBV29-1 NA 12 many CSSSQTNTEAFF TGCAGCTCGAGTCAAACAAACACTGAAGCTTTCTTT
TRBJ2-2 TRBV6-5 NA 18 few CASSYRVSAKPNTGELFF TGTGCCAGCAGTTACCGAGTCTCAGCTAAACCCAACACCGGGGAGCTGTTTTTT
TRBJ2-3 TRBV24-1 NA 16 many CATSDLGEEGSDTQYF TGTGCCACCAGTGATTTGGGCGAGGAAGGCTCAGATACGCAGTATTTT
TRBJ1-1 TRBV2 NA 16 NA CASSEEWTEVNTEAFF TGTGCCAGCAGTGAAGAGTGGACAGAGGTGAACACTGAAGCTTTCTTT